This TCR beta chain was recorded in a study of OX40 agonist ivuxolimab in advanced cancers. Background on the study: It was ivuxolimab, an agonistic anti-OX40 (CD134) antibody, that patients were treated with. Study findings and constraints: Low normalized T-cell clonal expansion was additionally recorded for some nonresponders. The 0.1-3.0 mg/kg partial responders had among the lowest clonal expansion.

As for this clone: Its antigen is not identified.

CDR1 MDHEN and CDR2 SYDVKM come from the germline V gene. The CDR3 sequence is 12 residues long. The V end was cut by 6 bases, the J end by 6 bases, with 12 bases between. Sequenced by immunoSEQ multiplex PCR; TCRdb stores in-frame clones only, minus some. Among approximately 72,000 clones listed, 80% to 90% were seen once. The origin of this receptor is an adult with an advanced solid tumor such as melanoma, head and neck, liver or kidney cancer. The sequencing here drew on CD4+ or CD8+ T cells sorted from blood, taken in a trial of the OX40 agonist ivuxolimab. The chain links TRBV28 to TRBJ2-7; D possibly uses TRBD1 or TRBD2 (5 bases each). CDR3 protein: CASRDPGGEQYF. CDR3 DNA: TGTGCCAGCAGGGACCCTGGGGGCGAGCAGTACTTC.